This T cell receptor beta chain was recovered during a study of blood T cell repertoires in COVID-19. Germline V gene sequence: CDR1 LNHNV, CDR2 YYDKDF (reference sequence). V lost 0 bases, J lost 2 bases, and 6 bases stayed unmatched. The CDR3 is 16 amino acids. Assay: immunoSEQ multiplex PCR; the TCRdb copy retains only in-frame clones and omits some. The sample lists about 100,000 clones; around 83% were seen once. Sequenced: peripheral blood. The genes are TRBV15 and TRBJ2-5; 7 nucleotides match TRBD1. The sequence was obtained from a woman in her seventies with acute or convalescent COVID-19. This CDR3 reads CATSRDIETGQETQYF. CDR3 nucleotide sequence: TGTGCCACCAGCAGAGATATAGAGACAGGGCAAGAGACCCAGTACTTC.